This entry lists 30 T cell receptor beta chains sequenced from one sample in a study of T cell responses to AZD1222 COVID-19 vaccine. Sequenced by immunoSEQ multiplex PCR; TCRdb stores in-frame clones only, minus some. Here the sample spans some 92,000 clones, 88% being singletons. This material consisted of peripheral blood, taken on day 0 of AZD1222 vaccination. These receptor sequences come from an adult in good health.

CDR3 residues: CASSVGAGPTDTQYF. CDR3 DNA sequence: TGTGCCAGCAGCGTAGGAGCGGGACCCACAGATACGCAGTATTTT. This chain links TRBV9 with TRBJ2-3, with TRBD2 matching over 7 bases. The CDR3 has 15 residues. Germline V CDR1 and CDR2: SGDLS, YYNGEE. The trim removed 0 bases at V and 2 bases at J, leaving 3 bases unmatched.

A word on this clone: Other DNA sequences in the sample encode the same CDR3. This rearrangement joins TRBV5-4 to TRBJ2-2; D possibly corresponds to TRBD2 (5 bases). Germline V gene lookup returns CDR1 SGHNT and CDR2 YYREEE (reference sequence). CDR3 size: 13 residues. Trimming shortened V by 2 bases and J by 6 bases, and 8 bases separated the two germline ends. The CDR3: CASSFRGSGELFF. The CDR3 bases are TGTGCCAGCAGCTTTCGAGGGTCCGGGGAGCTGTTTTTT.

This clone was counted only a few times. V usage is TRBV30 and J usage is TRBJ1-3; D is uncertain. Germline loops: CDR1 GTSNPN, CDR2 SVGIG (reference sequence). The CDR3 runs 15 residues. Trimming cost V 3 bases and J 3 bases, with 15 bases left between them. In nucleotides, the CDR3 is TGTGCCTGGAGCGATCCTAGAAGATTTGGAAACACCATATATTTT. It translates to CAWSDPRRFGNTIYF. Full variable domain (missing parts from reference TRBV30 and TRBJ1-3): SQTIHQWPATLVQPVGSPLSLECTVEGTSNPNLYWYRQAAGRGLQLLFYSVGIGQISSEVPQNLSASRPQDRQFILSSKKLLLSDSGFYLCAWSDPRRFGNTIYFGEGSWLTVV.

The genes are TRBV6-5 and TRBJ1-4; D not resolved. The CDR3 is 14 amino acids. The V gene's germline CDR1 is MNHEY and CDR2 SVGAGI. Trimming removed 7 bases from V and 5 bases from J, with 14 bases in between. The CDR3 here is CASKAGYRNEKLFF. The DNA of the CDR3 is TGTGCCAGCAAAGCCGGATATAGAAATGAAAAACTGTTTTTT.

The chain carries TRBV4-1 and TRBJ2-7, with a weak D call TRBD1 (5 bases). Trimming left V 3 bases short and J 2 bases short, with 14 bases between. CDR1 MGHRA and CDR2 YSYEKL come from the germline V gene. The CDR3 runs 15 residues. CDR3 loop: CASSHSTQGTYEQYF. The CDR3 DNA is TGCGCCAGCAGCCATTCAACGCAGGGTACCTACGAGCAGTACTTC.

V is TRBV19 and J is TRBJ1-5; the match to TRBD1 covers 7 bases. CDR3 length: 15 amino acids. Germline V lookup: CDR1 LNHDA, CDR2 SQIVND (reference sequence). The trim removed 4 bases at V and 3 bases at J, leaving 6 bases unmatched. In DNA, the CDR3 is TGTGCCAGTAGTAGCCGACAGGGCCACAATCAGCCCCAGCATTTT. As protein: CASSSRQGHNQPQHF.

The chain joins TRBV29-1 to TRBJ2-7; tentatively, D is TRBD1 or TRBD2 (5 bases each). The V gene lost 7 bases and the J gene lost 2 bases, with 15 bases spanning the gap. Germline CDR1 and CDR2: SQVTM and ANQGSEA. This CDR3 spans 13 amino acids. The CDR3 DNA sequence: TGCAGCGCCAAGACAGAGGGGCCCTACGAGCAGTACTTC. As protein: CSAKTEGPYEQYF.

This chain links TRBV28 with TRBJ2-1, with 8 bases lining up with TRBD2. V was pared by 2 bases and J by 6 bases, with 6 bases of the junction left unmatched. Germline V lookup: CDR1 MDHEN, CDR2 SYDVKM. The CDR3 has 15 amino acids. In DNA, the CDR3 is TGTGCCAGCAGTTTACCGGGGACTAGGGGCAATGAGCAGTTCTTC. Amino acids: CASSLPGTRGNEQFF.

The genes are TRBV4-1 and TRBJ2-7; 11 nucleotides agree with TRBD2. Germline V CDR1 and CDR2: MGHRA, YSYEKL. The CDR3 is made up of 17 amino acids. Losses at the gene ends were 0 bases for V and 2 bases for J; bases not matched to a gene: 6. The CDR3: CASSQERGTSGTYEQYF. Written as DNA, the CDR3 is TGCGCCAGCAGCCAAGAAAGGGGGACTAGCGGTACCTACGAGCAGTACTTC.

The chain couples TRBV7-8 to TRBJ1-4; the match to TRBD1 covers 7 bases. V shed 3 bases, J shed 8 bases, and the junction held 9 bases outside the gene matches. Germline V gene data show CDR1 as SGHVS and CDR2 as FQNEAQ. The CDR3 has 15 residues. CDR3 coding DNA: TGTGCCAGCAGCTTCACCGGGACAGTGAGAGAAAAACTGTTTTTT. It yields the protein CASSFTGTVREKLFF.

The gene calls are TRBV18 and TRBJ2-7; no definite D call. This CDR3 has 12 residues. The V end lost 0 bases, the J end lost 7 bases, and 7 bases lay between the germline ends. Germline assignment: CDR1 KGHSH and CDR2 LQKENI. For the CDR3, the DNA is TGTGCCAGCTCACCACCCCTTGGGGAGCAGTACTTC. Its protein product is CASSPPLGEQYF.

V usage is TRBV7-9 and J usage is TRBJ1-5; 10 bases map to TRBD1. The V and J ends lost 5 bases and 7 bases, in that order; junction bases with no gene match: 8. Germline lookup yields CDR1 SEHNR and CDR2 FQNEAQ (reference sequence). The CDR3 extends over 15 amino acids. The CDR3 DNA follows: TGTGCCAGCAGCGTGACAGGGGGCACATCCCAGCCCCAGCATTTT. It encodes CASSVTGGTSQPQHF.

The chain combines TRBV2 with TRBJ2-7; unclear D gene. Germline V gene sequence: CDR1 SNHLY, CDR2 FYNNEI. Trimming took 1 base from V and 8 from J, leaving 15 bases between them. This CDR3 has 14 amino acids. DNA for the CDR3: TGTGCCAGCAGTGAAGACCTGGGATTTACCAAGCAGTACTTC. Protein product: CASSEDLGFTKQYF.

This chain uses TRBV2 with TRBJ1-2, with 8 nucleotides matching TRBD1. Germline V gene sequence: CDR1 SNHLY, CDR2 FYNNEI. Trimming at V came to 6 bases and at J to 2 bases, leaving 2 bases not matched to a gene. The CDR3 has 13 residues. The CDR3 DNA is TGTGCCAGCAGAGACAGGGGAAACTATGGCTACACCTTC. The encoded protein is CASRDRGNYGYTF.

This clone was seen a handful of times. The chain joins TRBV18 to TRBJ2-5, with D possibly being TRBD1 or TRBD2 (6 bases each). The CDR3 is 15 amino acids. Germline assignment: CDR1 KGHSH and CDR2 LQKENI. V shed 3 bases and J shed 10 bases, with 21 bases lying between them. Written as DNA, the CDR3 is TGTGCCAGCTCACCTTCGGGGGCCAGGGAAGTGGGCCAGTACTTC. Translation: CASSPSGAREVGQYF. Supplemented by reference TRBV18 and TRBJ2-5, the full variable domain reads NAGVMQNPRHLVRRRGQEARLRCSPMKGHSHVYWYRQLPEEGLKFMVYLQKENIIDESGMPKERFSAEFPKEGPSILRIQQVVRGDSAAYFCASSPSGAREVGQYFGPGTRLLVL.

The CDR3 region has the DNA TGTGCCAGCAGTTGGCAACTTGCGGGAGAGACCTACGAGCAGTACTTC. Translated, it gives CASSWQLAGETYEQYF. V is TRBV6-5 and J is TRBJ2-7, with TRBD2 identical over 7 bases. Trimming took 4 bases from V and 2 from J; bases not matched to a gene: 11. The CDR3 sequence is 16 residues long. Germline CDR1 and CDR2: MNHEY and SVGAGI.

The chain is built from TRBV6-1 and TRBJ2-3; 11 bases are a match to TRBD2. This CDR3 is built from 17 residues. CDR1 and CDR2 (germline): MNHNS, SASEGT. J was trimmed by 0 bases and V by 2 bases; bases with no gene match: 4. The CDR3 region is CASSELLAGVSTDTQYF. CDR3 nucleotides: TGTGCCAGCAGTGAACTACTAGCGGGAGTCAGCACAGATACGCAGTATTTT.

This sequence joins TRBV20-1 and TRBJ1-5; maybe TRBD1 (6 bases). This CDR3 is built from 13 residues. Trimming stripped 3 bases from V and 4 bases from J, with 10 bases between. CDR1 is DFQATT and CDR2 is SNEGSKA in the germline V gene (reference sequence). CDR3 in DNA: TGCAGTGCTAGTGGGCAGGGGAATCAGCCCCAGCATTTT. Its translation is CSASGQGNQPQHF.

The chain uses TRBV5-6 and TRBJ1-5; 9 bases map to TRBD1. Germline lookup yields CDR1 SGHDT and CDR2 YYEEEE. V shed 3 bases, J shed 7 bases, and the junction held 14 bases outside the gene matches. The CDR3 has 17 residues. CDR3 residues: CASSSIGRGQGRQPQHF. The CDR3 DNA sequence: TGTGCCAGCAGCTCCATTGGGCGGGGACAGGGTCGCCAGCCCCAGCATTTT.

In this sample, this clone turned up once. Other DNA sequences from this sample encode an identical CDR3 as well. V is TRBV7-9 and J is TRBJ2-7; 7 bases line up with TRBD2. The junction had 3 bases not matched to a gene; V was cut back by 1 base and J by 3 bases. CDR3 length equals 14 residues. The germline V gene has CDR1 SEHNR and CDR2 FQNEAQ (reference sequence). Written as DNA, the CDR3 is TGTGCCAGCAGCTTAGGTGCGGGAGACTACGAGCAGTACTTC. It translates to CASSLGAGDYEQYF.

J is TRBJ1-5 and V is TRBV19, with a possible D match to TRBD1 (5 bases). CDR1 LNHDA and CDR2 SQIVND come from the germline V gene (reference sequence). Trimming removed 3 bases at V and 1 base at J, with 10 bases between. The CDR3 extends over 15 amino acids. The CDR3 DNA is TGTGCCAGTAGTATGAGGGGTGGCAGCAATCAGCCCCAGCATTTT. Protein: CASSMRGGSNQPQHF. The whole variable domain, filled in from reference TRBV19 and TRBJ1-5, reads DGGITQSPKYLFRKEGQNVTLSCEQNLNHDAMYWYRQDPGQGLRLIYYSQIVNDFQKGDIAEGYSVSREKKESFPLTVTSAQKNPTAFYLCASSMRGGSNQPQHFGDGTRLSIL.

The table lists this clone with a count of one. CDR3 in amino acids: CASSTGQGRIRFGNTIYF. The CDR3, as DNA: TGTGCCAGCAGCACCGGACAGGGAAGGATTAGGTTTGGAAACACCATATATTTT. This chain uses TRBV28 with TRBJ1-3, with 8 bases lining up with TRBD1. Looked up from germline, CDR1 is MDHEN and CDR2 is SYDVKM. V lost 6 bases and J lost 3; bases outside the gene matches: 16. The CDR3 has 18 residues.

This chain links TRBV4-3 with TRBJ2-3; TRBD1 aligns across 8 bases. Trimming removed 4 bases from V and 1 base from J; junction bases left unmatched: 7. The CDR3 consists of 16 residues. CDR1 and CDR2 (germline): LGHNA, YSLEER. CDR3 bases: TGCGCCAGCAGCCTCGGGACAGGCAGCGGCACAGATACGCAGTATTTT. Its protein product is CASSLGTGSGTDTQYF.

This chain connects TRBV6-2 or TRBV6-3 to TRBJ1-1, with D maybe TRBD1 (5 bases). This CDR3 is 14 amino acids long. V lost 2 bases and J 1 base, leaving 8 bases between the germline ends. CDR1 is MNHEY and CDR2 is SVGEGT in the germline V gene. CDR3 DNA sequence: TGTGCCAGCAGTTACCAGCAGGGGAACACTGAAGCTTTCTTT. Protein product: CASSYQQGNTEAFF.

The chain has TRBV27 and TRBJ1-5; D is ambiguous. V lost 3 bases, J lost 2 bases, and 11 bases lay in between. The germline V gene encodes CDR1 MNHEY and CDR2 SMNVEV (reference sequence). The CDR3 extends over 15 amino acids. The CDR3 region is CASSFLGNRNQPQHF. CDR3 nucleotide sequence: TGTGCCAGCAGTTTCCTAGGGAATCGCAATCAGCCCCAGCATTTT.

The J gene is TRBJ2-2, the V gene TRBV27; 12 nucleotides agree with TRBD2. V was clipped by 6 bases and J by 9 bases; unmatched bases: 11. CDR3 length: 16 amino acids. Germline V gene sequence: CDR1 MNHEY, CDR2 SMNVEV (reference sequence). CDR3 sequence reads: CASRLAGGYSPRELFF. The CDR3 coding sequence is TGTGCCAGCAGACTAGCGGGAGGATATTCCCCCCGGGAGCTGTTTTTT.

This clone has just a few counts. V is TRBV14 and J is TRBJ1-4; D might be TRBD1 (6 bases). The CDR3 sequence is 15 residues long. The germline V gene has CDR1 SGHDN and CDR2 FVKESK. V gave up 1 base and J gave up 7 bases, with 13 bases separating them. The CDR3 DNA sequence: TGTGCCAGCAGCCAAGTTACAGGGTCCGGTGAAAAACTGTTTTTT. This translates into CASSQVTGSGEKLFF.

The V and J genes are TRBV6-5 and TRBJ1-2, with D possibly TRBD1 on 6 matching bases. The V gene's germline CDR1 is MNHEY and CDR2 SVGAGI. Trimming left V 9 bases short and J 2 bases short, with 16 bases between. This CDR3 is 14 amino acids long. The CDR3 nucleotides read TGTGCCAGAGGGGGGGGGTTTCCGAACTATGGCTACACCTTC. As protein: CARGGGFPNYGYTF.

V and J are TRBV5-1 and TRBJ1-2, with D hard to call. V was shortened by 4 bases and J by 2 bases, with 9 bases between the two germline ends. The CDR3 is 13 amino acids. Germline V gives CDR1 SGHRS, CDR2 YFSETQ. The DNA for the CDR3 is TGCGCCAGCAGCCAGACCGAGAACTATGGCTACACCTTC. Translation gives CASSQTENYGYTF.

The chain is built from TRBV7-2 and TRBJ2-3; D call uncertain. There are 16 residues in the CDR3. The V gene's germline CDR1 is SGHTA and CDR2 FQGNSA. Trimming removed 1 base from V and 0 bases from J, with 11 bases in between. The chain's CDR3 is CASSLVGRPSTDTQYF. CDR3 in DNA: TGTGCCAGCAGCTTAGTGGGTAGGCCTAGCACAGATACGCAGTATTTT.